This T cell receptor (beta chain) came from a study of a mutant IDH1 vaccine in newly diagnosed glioma. Study-level background: Treatment recipients were 62.5% male and about 40% female, and their mean age was about 39 years.

Clones were read by immunoSEQ multiplex PCR, and TCRdb kept only the in-frame ones, dropping some. This table has around 24,000 clones, roughly 85% appearing once. The V and J ends lost 1 base and 3 bases respectively, with 4 bases between them. This CDR3 is 13 amino acids long. Germline V gene lookup returns CDR1 SGHTA and CDR2 FQGNSA. As to time point: week 11, during vaccination. The study gave 300 ug of mutant IDH1 20-mer peptide per vaccine dose, with topical imiquimod. Those who donated had recent WHO grade 3 or 4 IDH1-mutant, ATRX-lost astrocytomas. As to this clone: What it binds is unknown.

The clonotype comes from a middle-aged man with glioma. The chain combines TRBV7-2 with TRBJ1-5; D is undetermined. The material sequenced was PBMCs, taken from a glioma patient whose treatment included an IDH1 peptide vaccine. As DNA, the CDR3 is TGTGCCAGCAGCTTAGACAACAATCAGCCCCAGCATTTT. As protein: CASSLDNNQPQHF. Based on the CDR3 plus reference TRBV7-2 and TRBJ1-5, the full variable domain is GAGVSQSPSNKVTEKGKDVELRCDPISGHTALYWYRQSLGQGLEFLIYFQGNSAPDKSGLPSDRFSAERTGGSVSTLTIQRTQQEDSAVYLCASSLDNNQPQHFGDGTRLSIL.